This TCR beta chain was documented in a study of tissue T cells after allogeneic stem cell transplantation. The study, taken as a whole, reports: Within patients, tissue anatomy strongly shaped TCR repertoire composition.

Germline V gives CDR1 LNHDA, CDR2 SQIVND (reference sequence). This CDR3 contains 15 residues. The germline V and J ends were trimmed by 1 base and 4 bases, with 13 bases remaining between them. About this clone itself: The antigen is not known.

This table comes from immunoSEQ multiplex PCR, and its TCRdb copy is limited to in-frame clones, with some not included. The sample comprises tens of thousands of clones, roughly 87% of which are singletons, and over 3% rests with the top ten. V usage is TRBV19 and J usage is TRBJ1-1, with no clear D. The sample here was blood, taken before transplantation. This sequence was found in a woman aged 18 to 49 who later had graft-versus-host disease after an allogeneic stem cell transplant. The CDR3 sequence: CASSIGSGFSTEAFF. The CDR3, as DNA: TGTGCCAGTAGTATAGGGTCGGGGTTTAGCACTGAAGCTTTCTTT. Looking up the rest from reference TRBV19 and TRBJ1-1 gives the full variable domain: DGGITQSPKYLFRKEGQNVTLSCEQNLNHDAMYWYRQDPGQGLRLIYYSQIVNDFQKGDIAEGYSVSREKKESFPLTVTSAQKNPTAFYLCASSIGSGFSTEAFFGQGTRLTVV.